Sequencing of this T cell receptor beta chain was carried out in a study of beta chain features in type 1 diabetes. V lost 4 bases to trimming and J lost 1 base; unmatched junction nucleotides: 3. Germline V CDR1 and CDR2: MGHRA, YSYEKL. The CDR3 has 15 residues. Investigators reverse transcribed all isolated RNA, so they sequenced expressed TCRB transcripts. The protocol was immunoSEQ multiplex PCR, while the TCRdb copy is restricted to in-frame clones and leaves out a portion. The sample includes some 270,000 clones, 11% to 15% of them seen just once. Sequenced material: naive CD4+ T cells from blood. The chain is built from TRBV4-1 and TRBJ2-3; 9 bases map to TRBD1. This sequence was found in a woman aged 40-49 years in good health. The CDR3 sequence is CASSRDRVGTDTQYF. The CDR3 DNA reads as TGCGCCAGCAGCCGGGACAGGGTGGGCACAGATACGCAGTATTTT.